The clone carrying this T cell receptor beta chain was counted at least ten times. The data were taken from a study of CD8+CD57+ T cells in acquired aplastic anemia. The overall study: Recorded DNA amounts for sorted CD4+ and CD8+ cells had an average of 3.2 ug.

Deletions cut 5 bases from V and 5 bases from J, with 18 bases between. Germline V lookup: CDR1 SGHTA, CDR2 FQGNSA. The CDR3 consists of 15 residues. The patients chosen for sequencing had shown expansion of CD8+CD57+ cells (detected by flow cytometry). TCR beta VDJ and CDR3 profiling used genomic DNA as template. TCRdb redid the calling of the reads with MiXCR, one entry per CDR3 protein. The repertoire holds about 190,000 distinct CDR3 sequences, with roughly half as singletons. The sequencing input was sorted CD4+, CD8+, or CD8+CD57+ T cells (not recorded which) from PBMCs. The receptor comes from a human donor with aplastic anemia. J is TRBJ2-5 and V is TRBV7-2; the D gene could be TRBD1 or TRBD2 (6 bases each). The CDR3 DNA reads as TGTGCCAGCAGCACTCAAGTGGGGGGCTATGAGACCCAGTACTTC. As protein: CASSTQVGGYETQYF.